A selection of T cell receptor beta chains follows, all from one sample in a study of blood T cell repertoires in COVID-19. Generated by immunoSEQ multiplex PCR, the TCRdb table keeps only in-frame clones and is missing some. The repertoire holds 100,000 to 150,000 clones, 75% to 90% seen once, with 2.5% to 3.5% in the top ten. The source material was peripheral blood. Source of these receptors: a woman aged 80 or older with COVID-19, enrolled during active disease. CDR3s include the opening cysteine and the closing phenylalanine or tryptophan. Each record gives: D gene, J gene, V gene, clone size, CDR3 protein, CDR3 DNA. The D gene is left open where the match is weak. Only part of the rows carry a size: once, few, many, or a class if the clone is expanded.

- | TRBJ2-2 | TRBV5-1 | - | CASSLGQHTGELFF | TGCGCCAGCAGCTTGGGACAGCACACCGGGGAGCTGTTTTTT
TRBD2 | TRBJ2-5 | TRBV7-2 | - | CASSLPSGRKETQYF | TGTGCCAGCAGCTTACCTAGCGGGAGGAAGGAGACCCAGTACTTC
TRBD1 | TRBJ2-7 | TRBV18 | - | CASSSTQGAYEQYF | TGTGCCAGCTCATCAACACAGGGGGCGTACGAGCAGTACTTC
TRBD1 | TRBJ1-5 | TRBV6-5 | - | CASIPQTGVNQPQHF | TGTGCCAGCATTCCTCAGACAGGGGTCAATCAGCCCCAGCATTTT
- | TRBJ1-6 | TRBV9 | few | CASSVGTAPGSPLHF | TGTGCCAGCAGCGTTGGCACAGCACCAGGTTCACCCCTCCACTTT
- | TRBJ1-5 | TRBV2 | - | CASSEDSLYQPQHF | TGTGCCAGCAGTGAGGACAGCCTTTATCAGCCCCAGCATTTT
TRBD1 | TRBJ1-5 | TRBV6-6 | few | CASSATGGKNQPQHF | TGTGCCAGCAGCGCTACAGGGGGCAAGAATCAGCCCCAGCATTTT
TRBD2 | TRBJ2-1 | TRBV19 | once | CASSLTSGGYNEQFF | TGTGCCAGTAGCCTAACTAGCGGAGGTTACAATGAGCAGTTCTTC
TRBD1 | TRBJ1-1 | TRBV5-1 | few | CASSLQGASVTEAFF | TGCGCCAGCAGCTTGCAGGGGGCGTCTGTCACTGAAGCTTTCTTT
TRBD1 | TRBJ1-2 | TRBV3-1/TRBV3-2 | - | CASRQGMGEGYTF | TGTGCCAGCAGACAGGGGATGGGTGAGGGCTACACCTTC
- | TRBJ1-1 | TRBV10-3 | - | CAISASLMNTEAFF | TGTGCCATCAGTGCGTCCCTTATGAACACTGAAGCTTTCTTT
TRBD2 | TRBJ2-7 | TRBV28 | once | CASSEPGLADYEQYF | TGTGCCAGCAGTGAACCGGGACTAGCGGATTACGAGCAGTACTTC
TRBD2 | TRBJ2-2 | TRBV2 | few | CASRETSGNFAGELFF | TGTGCCAGCAGGGAGACTAGCGGGAACTTCGCGGGGGAGCTGTTTTTT
- | TRBJ2-3 | TRBV5-1 | - | CASSLTQPEDTQYF | TGCGCCAGCAGCTTGACGCAACCAGAAGATACGCAGTATTTT
- | TRBJ1-1 | TRBV5-5 | - | CASSPSYTNGLNTEAFF | TGTGCCAGCAGCCCAAGCTACACAAATGGGCTGAACACTGAAGCTTTCTTT
- | TRBJ2-3 | TRBV7-2 | - | CASSSQGADTQYF | TGTGCCAGCAGCTCACAGGGTGCGGATACGCAGTATTTT
TRBD2 | TRBJ2-5 | TRBV15 | - | CATSRDTSGETQYF | TGTGCCACCAGCAGGGATACTAGCGGTGAGACCCAGTACTTC